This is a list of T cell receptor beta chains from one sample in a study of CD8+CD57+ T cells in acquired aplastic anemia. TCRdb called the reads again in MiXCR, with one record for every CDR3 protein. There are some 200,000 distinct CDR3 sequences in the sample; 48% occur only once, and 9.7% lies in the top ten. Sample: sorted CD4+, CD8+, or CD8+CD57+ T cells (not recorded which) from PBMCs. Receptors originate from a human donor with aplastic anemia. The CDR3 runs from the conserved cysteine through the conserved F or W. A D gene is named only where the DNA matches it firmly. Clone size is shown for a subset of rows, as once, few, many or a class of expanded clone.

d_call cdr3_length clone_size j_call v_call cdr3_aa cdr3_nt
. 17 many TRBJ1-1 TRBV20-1 CSARARGPTGALTEAFF TGCAGTGCTAGAGCCCGCGGACCAACCGGGGCCCTCACTGAAGCTTTCTTT
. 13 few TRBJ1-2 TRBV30 CAWSVSKGNGYTF TGTGCCTGGAGTGTATCTAAGGGAAATGGCTACACCTTC
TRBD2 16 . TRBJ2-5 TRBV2 CASSEALGGGRETQYF TGTGCCAGCAGTGAAGCGCTCGGGGGGGGCCGAGAGACCCAGTACTTC
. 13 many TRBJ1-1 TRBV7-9 CASSLVEGTEAFF TGTGCCAGCAGCTTAGTGGAAGGAACTGAAGCTTTCTTT
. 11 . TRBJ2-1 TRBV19 CASKGYNEQFF TGTGCCAGTAAGGGCTACAATGAGCAGTTCTTC
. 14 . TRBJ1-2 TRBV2 CASSEDLGPAGYTF TGTGCCAGCAGTGAAGACCTGGGGCCTGCCGGCTACACCTTC
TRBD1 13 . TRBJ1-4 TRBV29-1 CSGRTGKNEKLFF TGCAGCGGGAGGACAGGGAAAAATGAAAAACTGTTTTTT
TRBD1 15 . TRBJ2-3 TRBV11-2 CASSSRDRSTDTQYF TGTGCCAGCAGCTCACGGGACAGGAGCACAGATACGCAGTATTTT
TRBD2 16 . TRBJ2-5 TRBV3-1 CASSPRSGSYQETQYF TGTGCCAGCAGCCCTCGAAGCGGGAGCTACCAAGAGACCCAGTACTTC
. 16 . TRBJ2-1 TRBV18 CASSPLTRSSYNEQFF TGTGCCAGCTCACCACTGACGAGGTCCTCCTACAATGAGCAGTTCTTC
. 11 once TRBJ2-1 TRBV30 CAWSLGPEQFF TGTGCCTGGAGCTTGGGGCCTGAGCAGTTCTTC
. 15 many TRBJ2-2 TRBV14 CASSQGSRIWGELFF TGTGCCAGCAGCCAAGGTTCGAGGATCTGGGGGGAGCTGTTTTTT
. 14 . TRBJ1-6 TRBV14 CASSFRGWSSPLHF TGTGCCAGCAGCTTCAGGGGTTGGAGTTCACCCCTCCACTTT
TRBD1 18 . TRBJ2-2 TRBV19 CATPSSGQGGTNTGELFF TGTGCCACCCCCTCGAGCGGACAGGGTGGAACGAACACCGGGGAGCTGTTTTTT
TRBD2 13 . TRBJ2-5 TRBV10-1 CASSDWGGETQYF TGCGCCAGCAGTGATTGGGGAGGGGAGACCCAGTACTTC
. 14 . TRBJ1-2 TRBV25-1 CASSDRTGYHGYTF TGTGCCAGCAGTGACCGAACAGGGTATCATGGCTACACCTTC
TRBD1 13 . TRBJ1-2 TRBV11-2 CASTVTGDYGYTF TGTGCCAGCACCGTGACAGGGGACTATGGCTACACCTTC
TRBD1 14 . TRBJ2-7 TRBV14 CASSQGTGGYEQYF TGTGCCAGCAGCCAAGGGACAGGAGGCTACGAGCAGTACTTC
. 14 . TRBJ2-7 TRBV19 CASSQGRESYEQYF TGTGCCAGTAGCCAGGGGCGGGAGTCCTACGAGCAGTACTTC
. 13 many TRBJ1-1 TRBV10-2 CASSGQGNTEAFF TGCGCCAGCAGCGGGCAGGGGAACACTGAAGCTTTCTTT
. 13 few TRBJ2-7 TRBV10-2 CATTRDKPYEQYF TGCGCCACCACCCGGGACAAGCCCTACGAGCAGTACTTC
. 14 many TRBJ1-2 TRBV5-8 CASSLTGNPYGYTF TGTGCCAGCAGCTTGACAGGGAATCCCTATGGCTACACCTTC
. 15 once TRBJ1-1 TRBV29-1 CSVVVSVLRNTEAFF TGCAGCGTTGTCGTCAGTGTCTTAAGGAACACTGAAGCTTTCTTT
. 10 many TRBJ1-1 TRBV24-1 CATTYTEAFF TGTGCCACCACCTACACTGAAGCTTTCTTT
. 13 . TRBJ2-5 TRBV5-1 CASSSYTQETQYF TGCGCCAGCAGCTCGTACACCCAAGAGACCCAGTACTTC
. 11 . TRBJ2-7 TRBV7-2 CASSEASEQYF TGTGCCAGCAGCGAAGCGAGCGAGCAGTACTTC
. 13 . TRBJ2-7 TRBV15 CATSRDRSYERCF TGTGCCACCAGCAGAGATCGCAGTTACGAGCGGTGCTTC
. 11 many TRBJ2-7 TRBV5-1 CASSRDREQYF TGCGCCAGCAGCCGGGACCGCGAGCAGTACTTC
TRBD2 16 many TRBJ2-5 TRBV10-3 CAISGGGASSQETQYF TGTGCCATCAGTGGCGGGGGGGCGAGTTCGCAAGAGACCCAGTACTTC